This T cell receptor beta chain is drawn from a study of shared clonotypes between healthy human individuals (dated by TCRdb to 2018 to 2020). Turning to the overall study: A couple of women and a few men aged 18 to 49 years were included in the cohort. Per donor, three plates each were used for CD4 naive and CD4 memory, two for CD8 naive, and one for CD8 memory. Blood TCR repertoires of roughly five healthy adults were deeply sequenced to estimate repertoire size and the extent of clonotype sharing between individuals. Libraries were prepared and TCR repertoires were sequenced by different laboratories using diverse techniques, in order to increase sequencing depth and limit assay-specific biases. Each donor's leukapheresis produced roughly between roughly 0.85 and 10 billion PBMCs. Paper-wide results and their limitations: Pairwise subsampling indicated that sequencing depth was expected to affect the degree of clonotype sharing among donors. The genetic and exposure-history diversity represented was limited by the small number of donors. Across four donors, roughly 5.1% of naive CD4, around 3.3% of naive CD8, 2.3% of memory CD4, and under 0.45% of memory CD8 clonotypes were shared. Larger estimated clonotype richness was generally found for naive subsets than for memory subsets. Higher generation probabilities were observed for clonotypes shared by all four sorted-subset donors than for non-shared clonotypes. Sampling was restricted to blood, and TCR repertoires in tissues likely differ from the TCR repertoires found in blood. Even with the large sequencing depth, rarefaction of the sorted-subset datasets indicated that sequencing was incomplete.

The CDR3 has 14 amino acids, counting the end cysteine and phenylalanine. The CDR3 DNA has 42 bases and is translated from base 1. Via the germline V gene (reference sequence), CDR1 is MNHEY and CDR2 SMNVEV. V is cut by 3 bases and J by 3 bases, and the space between the germline ends is 12 bases. Donors were healthy HIV-negative adults with no recently reported acute infections or vaccinations. Every donor was a Caucasian adult residing in Nashville, Tennessee, USA. CD4+ T cells were enriched by magnetic negative selection, after which naive cells were positively selected on CD45RA and the negative fraction was taken as the memory subset. Blood was collected by leukapheresis, and PBMCs were isolated by Ficoll-Histopaque density gradient centrifugation and then cryopreserved in liquid nitrogen vapor phase. Analytical flow cytometry was used to check the purity and quantity of every magnetically sorted T cell population. From each sorted fraction, genomic DNA was isolated and quantified by UV absorbance on a Nanodrop 2000c.

TCR CDR3 regions were amplified from genomic DNA by multiplex PCR using the deep immunoSEQ assay. Extracted genomic DNA from each cell subset was distributed evenly across all wells of several immunoSEQ 96-well plates, and each plate was treated as a replicate. Each replicate PCR for sorted subsets received around 200 ng genomic DNA, equal to about 30,000 T cell genomes. The purified libraries were quantified using a Qubit 3.0 fluorometer, sized with a Bioanalyzer 2100, and then quantified again using the KAPA Library Quantification kit. Every immunoSEQ 96-well plate was sequenced on a separate single-read 150-cycle Illumina NextSeq 550 flow cell. In the authors' own workflow: The immunoSEQ output contained only junctional sequences without quality scores, so filtering could not match that applied to full-length reads. To assign V/J genes and CDR3, sequences were annotated against IMGT germline references using PyIR, a Python wrapper for IgBLAST v1.9. Reads were filtered out if the reads had weak V/J assignments (E-value above 1e-6), no CDR3, stop codons, out-of-frame junctions, or ambiguous translated residues. V3J clonotypes were defined as sequences sharing the same inferred V gene, J gene, and CDR3 amino acid sequence. The percentage overlap between two repertoires was calculated by dividing the number of shared unique clonotypes by the size of the smaller repertoire. Repertoire richness was assessed with RTK rarefaction, the Chao1 estimator, and Recon v2.1 estimates of unobserved clonotypes. Generation probabilities for all TCRbeta clonotypes obtained by the gDNA method from a handful of donors were computed using OLGA. In its TCRdb copy, this immuneACCESS table keeps in-frame sequences only and misses some clones. Where compared with another copy, unresolved V genes explain less than half of these, and the others have no known cause. V and J calls and clone size are given by that table; D and trimming were obtained from the DNA. The sample yields approximately 700,000 clones; approximately 73% were counted once. Jointly, the top ten make up 1.5% to 2% of the sample.

Comments on this clone: Its antigen has not been determined. No much larger clonotype is one base removed from it; base qualities were not supplied.

The rearranged segments are TRBV27 and TRBJ2-7; 5 matching bases give a weak D call of TRBD1. The specimen was memory CD4+ T cells sorted from blood. This specimen's cell subset or site label, interpreted: CD45RA-negative fraction. This TCR derives from a woman under 40 in good health. The CDR3 protein is CASSLGQGNYEQYF. In nucleotide form, the sequence is TGTGCCAGCAGTTTGGGGCAGGGAAACTACGAGCAGTACTTC.